A selection of T cell receptor beta chains follows, all from one sample in a study of T cell responses to AZD1222 COVID-19 vaccine. Sequencing used immunoSEQ multiplex PCR; TCRdb keeps in-frame clones, though not all of them. This sample has more than 70,000 clones, with approximately 81% found just once. Material: peripheral blood, obtained on day 0 of AZD1222 vaccination. The source is an adult in good health. CDR3s include the opening cysteine and the closing phenylalanine or tryptophan.

v_gene: TRBV7-8; j_gene: TRBJ1-5; CDR3aa: CASSFAGREQPQHF
v_gene: TRBV28; j_gene: TRBJ1-6; CDR3aa: CASLTGLANSPLHF
v_gene: TRBV9; j_gene: TRBJ2-1; CDR3aa: CASSVRGLDSSDEQFF
v_gene: TRBV18; j_gene: TRBJ2-7; CDR3aa: CASSRGTSYEQYF
v_gene: TRBV6-2/TRBV6-3; j_gene: TRBJ1-5; CDR3aa: CASSYSSGVKRQPQHF
v_gene: TRBV7-2; j_gene: TRBJ2-1; CDR3aa: CASSLEREGEQFF
v_gene: TRBV3-1/TRBV3-2; j_gene: TRBJ2-5; CDR3aa: CASSQFDGETQYF
v_gene: TRBV7-7; j_gene: TRBJ1-2; CDR3aa: CARTGVVGNINYGYTF
v_gene: TRBV2; j_gene: TRBJ1-5; CDR3aa: CASRRDSNQPQHF
v_gene: TRBV7-2; j_gene: TRBJ1-2; CDR3aa: CASSAQTGGYGYTF
v_gene: TRBV5-6; j_gene: TRBJ1-5; CDR3aa: CASSSLAGGDQPQHF
v_gene: TRBV27; j_gene: TRBJ2-2; CDR3aa: CASRGATGELFF
v_gene: TRBV29-1; j_gene: TRBJ2-4; CDR3aa: CSVSRGGAAKNIQYF
v_gene: TRBV11-2; j_gene: TRBJ1-5; CDR3aa: CASSLFTKYSNQPQHF
v_gene: TRBV27; j_gene: TRBJ1-2; CDR3aa: CASSIDRAIGYTF
v_gene: TRBV11-1; j_gene: TRBJ1-1; CDR3aa: CASSPSGNTEAFF
v_gene: TRBV5-1; j_gene: TRBJ1-5; CDR3aa: CASSLAPTGAGEPQHF
v_gene: TRBV28; j_gene: TRBJ1-5; CDR3aa: CASSGLYRGGSNQPQHF
v_gene: TRBV6-5; j_gene: TRBJ2-3; CDR3aa: CASKTESSTDTQYF
v_gene: TRBV2; j_gene: TRBJ2-3; CDR3aa: CASSSVADTQYF
v_gene: TRBV7-2; j_gene: TRBJ2-1; CDR3aa: CASSPYRTSGGSEQFF
v_gene: TRBV25-1; j_gene: TRBJ1-6; CDR3aa: CASSDPGQGYSPLHF
v_gene: TRBV28; j_gene: TRBJ1-2; CDR3aa: CASSFGLHYGYTF
v_gene: TRBV5-1; j_gene: TRBJ2-1; CDR3aa: CASSWTSGGANEQFF
v_gene: TRBV4-3; j_gene: TRBJ1-4; CDR3aa: CASSQELTGVGEKLFF
v_gene: TRBV14; j_gene: TRBJ1-1; CDR3aa: CASSQDLGPTTEAFF
v_gene: TRBV15; j_gene: TRBJ1-1; CDR3aa: CATSRDRWGAEAFF
v_gene: TRBV6-5; j_gene: TRBJ2-3; CDR3aa: CASTQFGAGGDTQYF
v_gene: TRBV18; j_gene: TRBJ1-4; CDR3aa: CASTWGVAEKLFF
v_gene: TRBV7-7; j_gene: TRBJ1-4; CDR3aa: CASSLRWGGSEKLFF
v_gene: TRBV5-4; j_gene: TRBJ1-2; CDR3aa: CASSLGRQGGGYTF
v_gene: TRBV6-5; j_gene: TRBJ2-5; CDR3aa: CASSYSDRGQETQYF
v_gene: TRBV28; j_gene: TRBJ2-3; CDR3aa: CASSTPGPAHFF
v_gene: TRBV6-2/TRBV6-3; j_gene: TRBJ1-5; CDR3aa: CASSYSILTGGWQPQHF
v_gene: TRBV18; j_gene: TRBJ1-1; CDR3aa: CASSPTPLDGYTEAFF
v_gene: TRBV5-5; j_gene: TRBJ1-1; CDR3aa: CASSRPTGVNTEAFF
v_gene: TRBV7-3; j_gene: TRBJ1-6; CDR3aa: CASSPRGGVLSPLHF
v_gene: TRBV2; j_gene: TRBJ2-7; CDR3aa: CASKDRVNSYEQYF
v_gene: TRBV28; j_gene: TRBJ1-3; CDR3aa: CASDQPPGNTIYF
v_gene: TRBV5-6; j_gene: TRBJ1-2; CDR3aa: CASSSLPRSNYGYTF
v_gene: TRBV4-3; j_gene: TRBJ1-1; CDR3aa: CASSQARGTEAFF
v_gene: TRBV19; j_gene: TRBJ1-2; CDR3aa: CASSTPQGWWYGYTF
v_gene: TRBV2; j_gene: TRBJ2-7; CDR3aa: CASSNWGGHEQYF
v_gene: TRBV2; j_gene: TRBJ2-7; CDR3aa: CASSEGVRGPPYF